This note documents a single T cell receptor (beta chain) sequence. Its antigen target is currently unknown. Gene names and germline sequences refer to the mouse in this case. The read comes to an end 4 residues before the CDR3 does, leaving the germline J gene to fill in the end. The germline V and J ends show losses of 3 bases and 0 bases respectively, and no gene match explains 8 bases of the junction. As encoded in the germline V gene, CDR1 is NSHNY while CDR2 is SYGAGN. From the cysteine up to the phenylalanine, the CDR3 has a length of 17 residues. Shown are 39 bases from within the CDR3, in frame from base 1. The record originates from a study of CD8+ T cells in alopecia areata (dated by TCRdb to 2016 to 2019). Regarding the research as a whole: Skin from C3H/HeJ donors with spontaneous alopecia (roughly 6-12 months old) was grafted onto female C3H/HeJ recipients aged roughly 6-11 weeks. Scalp tissue and sorted CD4+ and CD8+ peripheral blood T cells from patchy and totalis/universalis alopecia areata patients and from healthy controls were covered by human TCRbeta sequencing. In both human patients and the C3H/HeJ mouse model, the study applied high-throughput TCRbeta sequencing to look at T cell clonal expansion in alopecia areata. TCRbeta CDR3 regions were amplified by immunoSEQ multiplex PCR using 35 Vbeta forward and 13 Jbeta reverse primers. RNA was extracted with the PAXgene miRNA kit for fixed scalp, the miRNeasy kit for PBMCs, and the RNeasy kit for mouse skin. Clonality in the scalp was compared among normal scalp (n=4), patchy alopecia areata scalp (n=8), and alopecia totalis/universalis scalp (n=8).

The library was made by the immunoSEQ multiplex PCR assay. RNA was extracted from all samples and reverse transcribed into cDNA as template for TCR sequencing. First-strand cDNA was synthesized with SuperScript III using a 2:1 mix of oligo-dT and random hexamers. A synthetic immune receptor repertoire was used to gauge amplification bias, and whatever bias remained was removed computationally. Libraries were sequenced on Illumina HiSeq with 60 bp reads covering the CDR3, read from J toward V. Per the source publication's procedure: Raw reads were preprocessed to remove errors, and CDR3 was defined according to IMGT conventions as the region from the conserved cysteine to phenylalanine. To get clonality, Shannon entropy was normalized by log2 of the number of productive unique TCRs and the result was subtracted from 1. Whether scalp clones were CD4 or CD8 was inferred by matching scalp TCRbeta sequences against CD4 and CD8 repertoires sorted from blood. Here the immuneACCESS table is served through TCRdb, limited to in-frame sequences with V and J called. Missing clones are a known gap in these copies; in checked studies unresolved V genes cover under half, and the rest lacks a known reason. V and J calls and clone size are copied from that table; D and trimming were computed from the DNA. The data for this sample show 290,000 or so clones, each detected more than once. The ten largest clones represent around 1.2% of the sample.

Study-wide conclusions, independent of this receptor: Unlike mouse skin, where gammadelta T cells dominate, normal human skin contains resident alphabeta T cells that get sequenced too, which complicates analysis of the scalp TCR repertoire. TCR sequences shared between patients were less clear than in mice, possibly partly because of HLA diversity in the patient population. Lesional scalp, especially in alopecia totalis/universalis, showed higher clonality and more expanded CD8+ clones than normal scalp, suggesting antigenic drive.

Pooled mouse cutaneous lymph node cells were stained for CD4, CD8alpha, NKG2D, NKG2ACE and other markers, then sorted on a BD Influx. The clonotype was recovered from a C3H/HeJ mouse with alopecia areata. These mice carry the MHC haplotype H2-k. The V and J genes are TRBV13-1 and TRBJ2-7, with 11 bases in between that match TRBD2. Material for sequencing was CD4+ T cells sorted from a lymph node. The CDR3: CASSGSRDWGSSYEQYF. The sequenced part of the CDR3 DNA is TGTGCCAGCAGTGGGTCCCGGGACTGGGGGAGCTCCTAT.